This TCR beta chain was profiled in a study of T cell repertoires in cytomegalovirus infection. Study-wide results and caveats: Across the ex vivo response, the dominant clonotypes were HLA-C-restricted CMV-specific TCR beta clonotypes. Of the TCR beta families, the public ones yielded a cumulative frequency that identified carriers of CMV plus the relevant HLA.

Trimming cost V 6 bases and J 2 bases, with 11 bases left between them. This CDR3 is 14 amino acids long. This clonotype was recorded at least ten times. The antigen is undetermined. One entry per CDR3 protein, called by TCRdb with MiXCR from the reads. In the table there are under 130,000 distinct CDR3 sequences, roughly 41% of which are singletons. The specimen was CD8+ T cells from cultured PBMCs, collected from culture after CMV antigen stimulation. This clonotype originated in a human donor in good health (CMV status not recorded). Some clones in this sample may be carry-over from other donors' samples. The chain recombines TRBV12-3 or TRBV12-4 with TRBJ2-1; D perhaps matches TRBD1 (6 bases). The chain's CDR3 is CASSRYRAYNEQFF. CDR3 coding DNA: TGTGCCAGCAGCCGTTACAGGGCCTACAATGAGCAGTTCTTC.